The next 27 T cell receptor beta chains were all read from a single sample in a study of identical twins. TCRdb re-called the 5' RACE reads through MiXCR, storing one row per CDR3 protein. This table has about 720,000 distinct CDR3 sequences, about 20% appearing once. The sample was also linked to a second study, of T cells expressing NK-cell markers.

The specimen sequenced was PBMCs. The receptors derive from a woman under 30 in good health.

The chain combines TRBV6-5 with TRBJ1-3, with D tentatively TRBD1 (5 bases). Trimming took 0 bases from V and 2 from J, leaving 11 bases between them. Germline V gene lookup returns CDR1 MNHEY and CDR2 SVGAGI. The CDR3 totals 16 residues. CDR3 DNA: TGTGCCAGCAGTTACTCAGGAGGGGCGGCTGGAAACACCATATATTTT. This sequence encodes CASSYSGGAAGNTIYF.

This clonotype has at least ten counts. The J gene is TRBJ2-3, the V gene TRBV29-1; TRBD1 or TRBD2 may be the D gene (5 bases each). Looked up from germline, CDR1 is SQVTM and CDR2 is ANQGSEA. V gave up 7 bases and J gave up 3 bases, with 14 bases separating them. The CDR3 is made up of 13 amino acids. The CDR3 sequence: CSGGGGGTDTQYF. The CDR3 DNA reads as TGCAGCGGTGGAGGTGGGGGAACAGATACGCAGTATTTT.

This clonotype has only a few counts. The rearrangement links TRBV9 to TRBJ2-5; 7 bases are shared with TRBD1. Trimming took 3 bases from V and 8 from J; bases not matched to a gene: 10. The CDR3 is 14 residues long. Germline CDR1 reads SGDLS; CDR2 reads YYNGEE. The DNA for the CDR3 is TGTGCCAGCAGCGCACGCCGGGACAGAGATACCCAGTACTTC. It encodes CASSARRDRDTQYF.

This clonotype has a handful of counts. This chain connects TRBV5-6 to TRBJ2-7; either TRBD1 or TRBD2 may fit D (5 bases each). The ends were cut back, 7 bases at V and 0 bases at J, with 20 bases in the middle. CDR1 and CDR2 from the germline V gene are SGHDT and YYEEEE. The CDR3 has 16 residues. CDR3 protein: CASGPGLLGTSYEQYF. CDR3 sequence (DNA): TGTGCCAGCGGCCCCGGGCTACTCGGGACCTCCTACGAGCAGTACTTC.

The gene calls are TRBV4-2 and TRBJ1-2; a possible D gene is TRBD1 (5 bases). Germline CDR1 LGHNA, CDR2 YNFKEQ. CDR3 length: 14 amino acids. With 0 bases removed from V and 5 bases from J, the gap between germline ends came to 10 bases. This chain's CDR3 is CASSQDPREYGYTF. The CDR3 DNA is TGTGCCAGCAGCCAAGATCCCAGGGAGTATGGCTACACCTTC.

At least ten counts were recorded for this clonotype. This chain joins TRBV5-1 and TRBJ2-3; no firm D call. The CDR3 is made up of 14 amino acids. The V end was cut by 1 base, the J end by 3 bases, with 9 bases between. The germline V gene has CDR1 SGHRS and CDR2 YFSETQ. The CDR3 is CASSLSPVTDTQYF. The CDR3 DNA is TGCGCCAGCAGCTTGTCGCCAGTTACAGATACGCAGTATTTT.

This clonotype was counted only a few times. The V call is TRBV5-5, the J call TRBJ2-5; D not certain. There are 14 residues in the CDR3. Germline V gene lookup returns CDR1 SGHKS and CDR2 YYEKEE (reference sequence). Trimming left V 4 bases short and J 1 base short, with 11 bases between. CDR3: CASSPMQSQETQYF. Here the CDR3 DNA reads TGTGCCAGCAGCCCAATGCAGTCCCAAGAGACCCAGTACTTC. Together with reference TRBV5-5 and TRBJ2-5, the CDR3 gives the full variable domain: DAGVTQSPTHLIKTRGQQVTLRCSPISGHKSVSWYQQVLGQGPQFIFQYYEKEERGRGNFPDRFSARQFPNYSSELNVNALLLGDSALYLCASSPMQSQETQYFGPGTRLLVL.

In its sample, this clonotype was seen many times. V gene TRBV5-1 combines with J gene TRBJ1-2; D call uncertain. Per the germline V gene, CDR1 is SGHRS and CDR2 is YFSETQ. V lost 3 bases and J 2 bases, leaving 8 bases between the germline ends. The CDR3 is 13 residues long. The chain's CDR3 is CASSSDGNYGYTF. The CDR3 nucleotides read TGCGCCAGCAGCTCGGACGGGAACTATGGCTACACCTTC.

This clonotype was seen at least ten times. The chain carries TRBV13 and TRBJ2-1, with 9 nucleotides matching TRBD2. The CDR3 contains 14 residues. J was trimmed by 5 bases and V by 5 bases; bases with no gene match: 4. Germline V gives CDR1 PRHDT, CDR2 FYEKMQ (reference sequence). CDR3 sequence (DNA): TGTGCCAGCAGCGCCCGCGGGAGGGACAATGAGCAGTTCTTC. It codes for CASSARGRDNEQFF. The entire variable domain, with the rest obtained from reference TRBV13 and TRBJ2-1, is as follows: AAGVIQSPRHLIKEKRETATLKCYPIPRHDTVYWYQQGPGQDPQFLISFYEKMQSDKGSIPDRFSAQQFSDYHSELNMSSLELGDSALYFCASSARGRDNEQFFGPGTRLTVL.

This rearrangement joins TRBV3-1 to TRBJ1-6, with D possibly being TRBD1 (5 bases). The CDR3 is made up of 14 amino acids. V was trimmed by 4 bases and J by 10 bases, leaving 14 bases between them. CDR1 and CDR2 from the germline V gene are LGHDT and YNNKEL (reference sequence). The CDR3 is CASSPLGGYSPLHF. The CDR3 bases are TGTGCCAGCAGCCCACTCGGGGGGTACTCACCCCTCCACTTT.

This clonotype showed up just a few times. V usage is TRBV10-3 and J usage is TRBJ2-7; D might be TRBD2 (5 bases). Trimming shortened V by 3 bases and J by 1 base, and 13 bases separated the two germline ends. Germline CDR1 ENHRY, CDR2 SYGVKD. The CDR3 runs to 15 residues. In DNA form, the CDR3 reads TGTGCCATCAGTGAATCTCGGGGTATTTCCTACGAGCAGTACTTC. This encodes CAISESRGISYEQYF.

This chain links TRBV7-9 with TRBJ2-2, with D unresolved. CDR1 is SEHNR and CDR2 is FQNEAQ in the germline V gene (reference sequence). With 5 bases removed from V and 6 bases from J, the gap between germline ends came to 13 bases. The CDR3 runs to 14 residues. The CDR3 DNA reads TGTGCCAGCAGCGACGGTTCTACGGCCGGGGAGCTGTTTTTT. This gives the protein CASSDGSTAGELFF.

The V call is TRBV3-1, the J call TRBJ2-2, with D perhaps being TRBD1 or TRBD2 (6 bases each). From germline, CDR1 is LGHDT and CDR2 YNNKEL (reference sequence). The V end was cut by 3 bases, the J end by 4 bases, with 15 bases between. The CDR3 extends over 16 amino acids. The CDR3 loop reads CASSHAGGRGTGELFF. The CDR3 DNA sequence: TGTGCCAGCAGCCATGCTGGGGGGCGTGGCACCGGGGAGCTGTTTTTT.

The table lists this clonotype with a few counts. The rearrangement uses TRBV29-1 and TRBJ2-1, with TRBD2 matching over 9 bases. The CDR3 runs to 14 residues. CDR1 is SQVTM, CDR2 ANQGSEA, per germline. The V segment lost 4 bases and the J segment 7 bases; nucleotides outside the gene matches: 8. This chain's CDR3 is CSVAPAGGENEQFF. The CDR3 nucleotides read TGCAGCGTTGCGCCAGCGGGGGGCGAAAATGAGCAGTTCTTC.

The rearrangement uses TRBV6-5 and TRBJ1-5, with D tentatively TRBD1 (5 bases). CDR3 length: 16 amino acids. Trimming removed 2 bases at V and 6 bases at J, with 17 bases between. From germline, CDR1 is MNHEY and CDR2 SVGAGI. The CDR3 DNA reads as TGTGCCAGCAGTTACAAGGGGCAGGGTCCGGGTCAGCCCCAGCATTTT. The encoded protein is CASSYKGQGPGQPQHF.

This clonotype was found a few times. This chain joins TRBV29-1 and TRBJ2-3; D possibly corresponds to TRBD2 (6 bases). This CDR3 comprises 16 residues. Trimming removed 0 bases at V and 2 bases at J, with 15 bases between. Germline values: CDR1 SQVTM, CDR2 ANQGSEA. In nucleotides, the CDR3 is TGCAGCGTTGAAGATAACCCTAGCGTATTCACAGATACGCAGTATTTT. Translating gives CSVEDNPSVFTDTQYF.

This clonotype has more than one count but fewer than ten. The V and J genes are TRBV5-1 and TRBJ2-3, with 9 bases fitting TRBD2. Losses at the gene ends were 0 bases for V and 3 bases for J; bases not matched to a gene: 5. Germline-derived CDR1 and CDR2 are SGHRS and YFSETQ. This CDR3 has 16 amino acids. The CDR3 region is CASSLAAGGRTDTQYF. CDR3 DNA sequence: TGCGCCAGCAGCTTGGCGGCGGGGGGGCGAACAGATACGCAGTATTTT.

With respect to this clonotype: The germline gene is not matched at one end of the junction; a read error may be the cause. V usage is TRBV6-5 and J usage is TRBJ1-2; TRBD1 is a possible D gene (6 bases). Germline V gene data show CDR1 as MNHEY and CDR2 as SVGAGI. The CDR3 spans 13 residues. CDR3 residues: CTSSYSGGAGYTF. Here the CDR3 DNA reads TGTACCAGCAGTTACTCGGGGGGGGCTGGCTACACCTTC.

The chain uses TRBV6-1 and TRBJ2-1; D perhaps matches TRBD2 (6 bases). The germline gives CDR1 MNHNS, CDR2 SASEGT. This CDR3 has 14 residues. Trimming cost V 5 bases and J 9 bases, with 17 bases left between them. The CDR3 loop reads CASSPMVGGIEQFF. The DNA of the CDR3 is TGTGCCAGCAGTCCCATGGTTGGCGGGATTGAGCAGTTCTTC.

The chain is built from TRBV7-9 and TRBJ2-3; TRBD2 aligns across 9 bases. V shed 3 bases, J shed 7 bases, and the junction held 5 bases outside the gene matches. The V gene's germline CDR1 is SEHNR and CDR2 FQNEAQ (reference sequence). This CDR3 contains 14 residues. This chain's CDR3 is CASSFRREGHTQYF. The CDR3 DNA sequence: TGTGCCAGCAGCTTCAGGCGGGAGGGTCATACGCAGTATTTT. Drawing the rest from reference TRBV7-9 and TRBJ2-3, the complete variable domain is DTGVSQNPRHKITKRGQNVTFRCDPISEHNRLYWYRQTLGQGPEFLTYFQNEAQLEKSRLLSDRFSAERPKGSFSTLEIQRTEQGDSAMYLCASSFRREGHTQYFGPGTRLTVL.

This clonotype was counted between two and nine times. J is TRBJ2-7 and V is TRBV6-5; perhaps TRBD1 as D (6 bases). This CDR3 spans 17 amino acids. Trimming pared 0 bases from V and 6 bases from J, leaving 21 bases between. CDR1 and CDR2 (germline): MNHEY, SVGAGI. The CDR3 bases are TGTGCCAGCAGTTACTCCGACAGGCGGGCCTATGGAAGCGAGCAGTACTTC. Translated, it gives CASSYSDRRAYGSEQYF.

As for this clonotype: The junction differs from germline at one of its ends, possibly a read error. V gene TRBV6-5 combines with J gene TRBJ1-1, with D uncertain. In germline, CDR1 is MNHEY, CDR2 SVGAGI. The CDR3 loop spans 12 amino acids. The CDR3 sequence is CASSSRRMGIIF. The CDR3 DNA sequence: TGTGCCAGCAGTTCGCGGCGTATGGGGATAATCTTT.

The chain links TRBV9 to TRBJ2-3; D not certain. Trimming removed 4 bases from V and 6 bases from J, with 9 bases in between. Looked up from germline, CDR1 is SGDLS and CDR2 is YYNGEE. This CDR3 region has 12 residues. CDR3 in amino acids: CASSMGTDTQYF. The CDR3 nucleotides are TGTGCCAGCAGCATGGGAACTGATACGCAGTATTTT.

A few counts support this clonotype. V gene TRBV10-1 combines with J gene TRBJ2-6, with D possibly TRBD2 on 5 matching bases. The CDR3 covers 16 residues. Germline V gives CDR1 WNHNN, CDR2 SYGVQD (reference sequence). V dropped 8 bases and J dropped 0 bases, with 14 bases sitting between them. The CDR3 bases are TGCGCCAGCGACCCACCTAGCTTCTCTGGGGCCAACGTCCTGACTTTC. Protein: CASDPPSFSGANVLTF.

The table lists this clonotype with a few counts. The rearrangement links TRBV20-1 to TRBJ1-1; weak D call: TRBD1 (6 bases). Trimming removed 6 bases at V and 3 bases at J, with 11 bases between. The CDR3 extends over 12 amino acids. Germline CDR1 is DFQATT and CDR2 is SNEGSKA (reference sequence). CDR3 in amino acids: CSADSFDTEAFF. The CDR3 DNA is TGCAGTGCGGACAGTTTTGACACTGAAGCTTTCTTT.

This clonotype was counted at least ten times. CDR3 sequence reads: CASSFGTTTYEQYF. CDR3 nucleotides: TGCGCCAGCAGCTTCGGGACTACCACCTACGAGCAGTACTTC. The V call is TRBV5-1, the J call TRBJ2-7; 7 bases map to TRBD2. In germline, CDR1 is SGHRS, CDR2 YFSETQ. The junction had 4 bases not matched to a gene; V was cut back by 2 bases and J by 2 bases. The CDR3 spans 14 residues.

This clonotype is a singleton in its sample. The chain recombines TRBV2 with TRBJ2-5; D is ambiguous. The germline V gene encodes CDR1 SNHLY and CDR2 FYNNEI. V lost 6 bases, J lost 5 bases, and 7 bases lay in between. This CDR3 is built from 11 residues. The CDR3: CASSMSETQYF. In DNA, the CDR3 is TGTGCCAGCAGCATGTCGGAGACCCAGTACTTC.